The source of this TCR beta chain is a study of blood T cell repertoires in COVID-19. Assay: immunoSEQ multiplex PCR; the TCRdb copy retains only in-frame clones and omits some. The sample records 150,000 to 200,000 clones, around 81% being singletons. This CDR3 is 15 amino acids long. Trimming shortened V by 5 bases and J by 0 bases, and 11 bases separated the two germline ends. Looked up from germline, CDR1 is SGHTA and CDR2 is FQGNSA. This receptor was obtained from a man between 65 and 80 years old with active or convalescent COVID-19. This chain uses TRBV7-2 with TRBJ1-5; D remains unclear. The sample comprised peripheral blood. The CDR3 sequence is CASSPETASNQPQHF. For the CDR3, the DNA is TGTGCCAGCAGCCCGGAGACGGCTAGCAATCAGCCCCAGCATTTT.